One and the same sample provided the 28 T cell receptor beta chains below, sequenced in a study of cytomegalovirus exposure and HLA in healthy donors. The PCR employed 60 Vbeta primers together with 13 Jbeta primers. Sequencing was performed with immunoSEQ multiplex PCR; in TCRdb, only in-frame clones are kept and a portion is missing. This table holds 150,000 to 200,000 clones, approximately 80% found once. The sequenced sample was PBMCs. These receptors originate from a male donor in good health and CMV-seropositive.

The CDR3 here is CASSYSGADASYEQYF. In nucleotides, the CDR3 is TGTGCCAGCAGTTACTCAGGGGCAGATGCCTCCTACGAGCAGTACTTC. The rearrangement uses TRBV6-5 and TRBJ2-7, with D possibly being TRBD1 (5 bases). Germline V CDR1 and CDR2: MNHEY, SVGAGI. The ends were cut back, 0 bases at V and 0 bases at J, with 12 bases in the middle. The CDR3 loop spans 16 amino acids.

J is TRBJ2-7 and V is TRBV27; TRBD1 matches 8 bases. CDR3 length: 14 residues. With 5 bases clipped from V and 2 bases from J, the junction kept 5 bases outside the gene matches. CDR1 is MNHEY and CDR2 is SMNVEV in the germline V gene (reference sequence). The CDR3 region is CASSTPTGAYEQYF. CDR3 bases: TGTGCCAGCAGTACGCCGACAGGGGCCTACGAGCAGTACTTC.

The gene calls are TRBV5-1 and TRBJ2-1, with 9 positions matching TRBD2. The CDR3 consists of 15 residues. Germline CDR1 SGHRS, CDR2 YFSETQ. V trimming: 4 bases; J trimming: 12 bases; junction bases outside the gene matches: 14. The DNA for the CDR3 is TGCGCCAGCAGCCCGACCAGCGGGGGGCCGCGTGGGCAGTTCTTC. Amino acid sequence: CASSPTSGGPRGQFF. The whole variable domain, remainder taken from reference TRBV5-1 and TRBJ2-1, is KAGVTQTPRYLIKTRGQQVTLSCSPISGHRSVSWYQQTPGQGLQFLFEYFSETQRNKGNFPGRFSGRQFSNSRSEMNVSTLELGDSALYLCASSPTSGGPRGQFFGPGTRLTVL.

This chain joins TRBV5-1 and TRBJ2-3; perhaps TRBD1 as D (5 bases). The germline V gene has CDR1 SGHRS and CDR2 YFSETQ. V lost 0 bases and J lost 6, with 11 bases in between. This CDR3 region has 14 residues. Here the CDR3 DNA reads TGCGCCAGCAGCTTGGGGCAGGGCTACGATACGCAGTATTTT. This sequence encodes CASSLGQGYDTQYF.

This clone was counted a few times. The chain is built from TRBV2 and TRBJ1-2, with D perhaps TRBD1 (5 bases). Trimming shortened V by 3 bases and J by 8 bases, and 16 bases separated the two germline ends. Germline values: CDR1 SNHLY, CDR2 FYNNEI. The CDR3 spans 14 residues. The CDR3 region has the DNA TGTGCCAGCAGTGAGTTCCTGACAGCAGAAGGCTACACCTTC. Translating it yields CASSEFLTAEGYTF.

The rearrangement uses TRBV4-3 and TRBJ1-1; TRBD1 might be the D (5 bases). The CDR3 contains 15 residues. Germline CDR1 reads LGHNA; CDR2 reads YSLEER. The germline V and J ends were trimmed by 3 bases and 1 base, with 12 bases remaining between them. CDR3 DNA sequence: TGCGCCAGCAGCCAGGGGGGACGGGGGAACACTGAAGCTTTCTTT. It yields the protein CASSQGGRGNTEAFF.

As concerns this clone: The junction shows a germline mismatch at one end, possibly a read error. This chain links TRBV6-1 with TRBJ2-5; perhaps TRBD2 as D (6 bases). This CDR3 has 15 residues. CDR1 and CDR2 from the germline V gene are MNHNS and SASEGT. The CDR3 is CASQAMEGSLESQYF. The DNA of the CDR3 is TGTGCCAGCCAGGCCATGGAGGGTTCCCTCGAGAGCCAGTACTTC.

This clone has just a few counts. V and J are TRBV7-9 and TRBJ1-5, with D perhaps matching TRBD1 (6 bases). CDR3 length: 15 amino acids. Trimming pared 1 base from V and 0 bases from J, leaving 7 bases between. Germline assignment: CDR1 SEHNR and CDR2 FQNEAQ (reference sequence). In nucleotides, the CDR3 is TGTGCCAGCAGCTTAGGGACAGATAGCAATCAGCCCCAGCATTTT. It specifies CASSLGTDSNQPQHF.

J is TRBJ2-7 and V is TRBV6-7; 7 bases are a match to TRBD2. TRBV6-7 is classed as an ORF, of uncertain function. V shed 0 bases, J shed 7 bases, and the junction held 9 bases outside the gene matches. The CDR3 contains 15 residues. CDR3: CASSYSGGDPKEQYF. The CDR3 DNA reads TGTGCCAGCAGTTACTCGGGAGGGGACCCCAAAGAGCAGTACTTC.

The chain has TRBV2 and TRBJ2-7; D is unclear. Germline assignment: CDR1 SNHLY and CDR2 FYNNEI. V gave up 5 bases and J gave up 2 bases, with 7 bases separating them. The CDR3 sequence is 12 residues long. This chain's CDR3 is CASSPLTYEQYF. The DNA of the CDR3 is TGTGCCAGCAGTCCACTAACCTACGAGCAGTACTTC. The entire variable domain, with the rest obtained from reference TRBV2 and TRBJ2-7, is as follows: EPEVTQTPSHQVTQMGQEVILRCVPISNHLYFYWYRQILGQKVEFLVSFYNNEISEKSEIFDDQFSVERPDGSNFTLKIRSTKLEDSAMYFCASSPLTYEQYFGPGTRLTVT.

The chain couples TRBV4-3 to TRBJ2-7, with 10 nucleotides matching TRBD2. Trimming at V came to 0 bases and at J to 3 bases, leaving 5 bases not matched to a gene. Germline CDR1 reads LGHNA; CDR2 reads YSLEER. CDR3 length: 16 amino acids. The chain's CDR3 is CASSQDGASGSYEQYF. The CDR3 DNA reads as TGCGCCAGCAGCCAAGATGGCGCTAGCGGGAGCTACGAGCAGTACTTC.

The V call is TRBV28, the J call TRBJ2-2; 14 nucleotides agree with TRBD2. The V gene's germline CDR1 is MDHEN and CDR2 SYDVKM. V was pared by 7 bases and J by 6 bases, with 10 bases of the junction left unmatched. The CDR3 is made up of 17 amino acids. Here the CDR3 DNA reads TGTGCCAGCACCCCCAGGATGGGACTAGCGGGAGCCGGGGAGCTGTTTTTT. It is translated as CASTPRMGLAGAGELFF.

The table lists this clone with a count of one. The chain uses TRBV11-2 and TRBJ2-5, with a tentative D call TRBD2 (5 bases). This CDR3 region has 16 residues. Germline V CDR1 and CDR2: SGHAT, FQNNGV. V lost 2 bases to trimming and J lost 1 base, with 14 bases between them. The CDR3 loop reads CASSLPLVGVQETQYF. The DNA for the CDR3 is TGTGCCAGCAGCTTACCCCTAGTCGGGGTCCAAGAGACCCAGTACTTC.

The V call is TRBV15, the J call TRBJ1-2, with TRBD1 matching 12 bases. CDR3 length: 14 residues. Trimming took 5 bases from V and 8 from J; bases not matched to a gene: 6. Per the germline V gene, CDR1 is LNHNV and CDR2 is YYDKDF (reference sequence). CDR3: CATSGRDRGRGYTF. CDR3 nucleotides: TGTGCCACCAGCGGACGGGACAGGGGGCGCGGCTACACCTTC.

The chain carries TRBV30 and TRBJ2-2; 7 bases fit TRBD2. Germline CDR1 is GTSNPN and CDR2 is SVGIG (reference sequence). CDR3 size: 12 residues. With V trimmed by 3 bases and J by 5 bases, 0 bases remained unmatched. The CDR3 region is CAWRGGTGELFF. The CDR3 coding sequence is TGTGCCTGGAGGGGGGGGACCGGGGAGCTGTTTTTT. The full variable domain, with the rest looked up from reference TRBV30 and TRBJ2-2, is SQTIHQWPATLVQPVGSPLSLECTVEGTSNPNLYWYRQAAGRGLQLLFYSVGIGQISSEVPQNLSASRPQDRQFILSSKKLLLSDSGFYLCAWRGGTGELFFGEGSRLTVL.

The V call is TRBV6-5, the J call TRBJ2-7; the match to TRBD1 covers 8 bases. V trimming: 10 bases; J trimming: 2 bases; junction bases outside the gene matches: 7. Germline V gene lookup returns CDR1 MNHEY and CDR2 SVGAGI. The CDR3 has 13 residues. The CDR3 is CATSGTGAYEQYF. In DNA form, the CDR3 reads TGTGCCACCTCCGGGACAGGAGCCTACGAGCAGTACTTC.

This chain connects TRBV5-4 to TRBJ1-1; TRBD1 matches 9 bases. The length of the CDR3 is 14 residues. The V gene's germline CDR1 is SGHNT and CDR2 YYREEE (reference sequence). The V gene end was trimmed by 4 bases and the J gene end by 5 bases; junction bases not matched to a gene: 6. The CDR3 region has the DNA TGTGCCAGCAGCCGGACAGGGGCGGGTACTGAAGCTTTCTTT. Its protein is CASSRTGAGTEAFF.

This chain's CDR3 is CASSGLDNEQFF. The CDR3 DNA follows: TGTGCCAGCAGTGGACTGGACAATGAGCAGTTCTTC. The V gene is TRBV28, the J gene TRBJ2-1; TRBD2 is a possible D gene (5 bases). Trimming took off 5 bases at V and 5 bases at J, with 7 bases between the two ends. CDR1 is MDHEN and CDR2 is SYDVKM in the germline V gene. The CDR3 is 12 amino acids.

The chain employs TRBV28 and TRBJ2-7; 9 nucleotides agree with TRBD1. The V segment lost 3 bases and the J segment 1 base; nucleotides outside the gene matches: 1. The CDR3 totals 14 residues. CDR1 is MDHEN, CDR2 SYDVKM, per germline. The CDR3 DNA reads TGTGCCAGCAGTTTGACAGGGGGTTCCTACGAGCAGTACTTC. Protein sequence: CASSLTGGSYEQYF.

The DNA for the CDR3 is TGTGCCAGCAGCCCCCAGATGGGAGAGAATCAGCCCCAGCATTTT. Protein product: CASSPQMGENQPQHF. V gene TRBV5-6 combines with J gene TRBJ1-5, with D unclear. CDR1 and CDR2 from the germline V gene are SGHDT and YYEEEE. The CDR3 is made up of 15 amino acids. V lost 4 bases and J 4 bases, leaving 15 bases between the germline ends.

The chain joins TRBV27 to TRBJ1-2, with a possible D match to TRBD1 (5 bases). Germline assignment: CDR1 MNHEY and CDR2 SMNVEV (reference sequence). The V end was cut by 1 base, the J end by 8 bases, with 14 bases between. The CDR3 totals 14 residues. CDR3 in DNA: TGTGCCAGCAGTTTATTGCATGGGGGGACCGGCTACACCTTC. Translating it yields CASSLLHGGTGYTF.

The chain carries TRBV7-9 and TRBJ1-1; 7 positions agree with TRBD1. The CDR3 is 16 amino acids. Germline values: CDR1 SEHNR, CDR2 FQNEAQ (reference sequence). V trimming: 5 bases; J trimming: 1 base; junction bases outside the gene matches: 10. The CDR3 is CASSPRDDRENTEAFF. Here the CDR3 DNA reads TGTGCCAGCAGCCCACGGGACGACAGGGAGAACACTGAAGCTTTCTTT.

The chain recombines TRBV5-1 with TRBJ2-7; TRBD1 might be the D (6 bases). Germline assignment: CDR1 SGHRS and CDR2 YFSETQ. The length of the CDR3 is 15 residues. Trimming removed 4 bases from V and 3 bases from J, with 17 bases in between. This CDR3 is CASSPGSGQLYEQYF. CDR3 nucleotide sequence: TGCGCCAGCAGCCCTGGCAGCGGACAGCTCTACGAGCAGTACTTC.

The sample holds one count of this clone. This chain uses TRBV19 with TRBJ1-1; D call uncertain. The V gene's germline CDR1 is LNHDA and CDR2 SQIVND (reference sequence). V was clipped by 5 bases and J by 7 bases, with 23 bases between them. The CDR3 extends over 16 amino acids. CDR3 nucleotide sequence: TGTGCCAGTAGTCACGCCCTTGACGCCCGGGGAGGTGAAGCTTTCTTT. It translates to CASSHALDARGGEAFF.

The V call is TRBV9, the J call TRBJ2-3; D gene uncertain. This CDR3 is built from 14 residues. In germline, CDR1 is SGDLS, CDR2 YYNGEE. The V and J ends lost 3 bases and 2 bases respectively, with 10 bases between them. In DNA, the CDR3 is TGTGCCAGCAGCGCCTATCAACTCACAGATACGCAGTATTTT. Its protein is CASSAYQLTDTQYF.

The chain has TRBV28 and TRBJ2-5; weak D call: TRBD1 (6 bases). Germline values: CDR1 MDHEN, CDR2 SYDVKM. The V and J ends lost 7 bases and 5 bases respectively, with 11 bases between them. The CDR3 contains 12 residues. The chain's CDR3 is CASKQGWETQYF. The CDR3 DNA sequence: TGTGCCAGCAAGCAGGGGTGGGAGACCCAGTACTTC.

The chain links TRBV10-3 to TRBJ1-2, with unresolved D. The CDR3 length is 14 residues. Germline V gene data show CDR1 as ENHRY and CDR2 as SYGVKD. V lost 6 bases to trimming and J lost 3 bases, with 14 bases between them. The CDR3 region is CAISPGERDYGYTF. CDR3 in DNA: TGTGCCATCAGCCCCGGGGAGCGAGACTATGGCTACACCTTC.

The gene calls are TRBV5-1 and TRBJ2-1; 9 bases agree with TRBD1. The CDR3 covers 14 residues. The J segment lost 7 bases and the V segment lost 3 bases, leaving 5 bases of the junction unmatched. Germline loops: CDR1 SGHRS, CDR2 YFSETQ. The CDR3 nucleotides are TGCGCCAGCAGCTCTGGACAGGGGAATAATGAGCAGTTCTTC. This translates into CASSSGQGNNEQFF.